Presented here are 10 T cell receptor beta chains from one specimen sequenced in a study of blood T cell repertoires in COVID-19. The data were produced by immunoSEQ multiplex PCR, yet TCRdb's version contains in-frame clones alone and is incomplete. The sample has 130,000 or so clones, around 84% seen once. Sequencing input: peripheral blood. These receptor sequences come from a woman aged 60-70 years with acute or convalescent COVID-19.

The chain recombines TRBV5-4 with TRBJ1-2, with a tentative D call TRBD1 (5 bases). V gave up 3 bases and J gave up 7 bases, with 10 bases separating them. In germline, CDR1 is SGHNT, CDR2 YYREEE (reference sequence). The CDR3 is 12 amino acids. As DNA, the CDR3 is TGTGCCAGCAGCTCGGACAAGTTTGGCTACACCTTC. Amino acid sequence: CASSSDKFGYTF.

The chain is built from TRBV7-6 and TRBJ2-3; TRBD1 matches at 7 bases. There are 15 residues in the CDR3. Per the germline V gene, CDR1 is SGHVS and CDR2 is FNYEAQ. V was clipped by 5 bases and J by 12 bases; unmatched bases: 17. This chain's CDR3 is CASSRDSSGIISQYF. DNA of the CDR3: TGTGCCAGCAGCCGGGACAGTTCGGGCATTATTTCACAGTATTTT.

The V call is TRBV6-2 or TRBV6-3, the J call TRBJ2-2, with 8 bases lining up with TRBD1. Unmatched junction bases numbered 3, after V lost 2 bases and J lost 1 base. The germline V gene encodes CDR1 MNHEY and CDR2 SVGEGT. This CDR3 contains 16 residues. CDR3 coding DNA: TGTGCCAGCAGTTACAAAGGGACAGGGAACACCGGGGAGCTGTTTTTT. This sequence encodes CASSYKGTGNTGELFF.

The chain carries TRBV4-1 and TRBJ1-5; D possibly corresponds to TRBD1 (6 bases). CDR1 and CDR2 from the germline V gene are MGHRA and YSYEKL. The CDR3 length is 17 residues. The ends were cut back, 0 bases at V and 7 bases at J, with 19 bases in the middle. CDR3 sequence reads: CASSQDTWAGDVQPQHF. In DNA form, the CDR3 reads TGCGCCAGCAGCCAAGATACATGGGCAGGGGACGTGCAGCCCCAGCATTTT.

This clone showed up just a few times. This chain uses TRBV28 with TRBJ1-2; 9 bases match TRBD1. CDR3 length: 15 residues. J was trimmed by 2 bases and V by 5 bases; bases with no gene match: 6. CDR1 and CDR2 from the germline V gene are MDHEN and SYDVKM. Written as DNA, the CDR3 is TGTGCCAGCAGTCCCCCTGGGACAGGGAACTATGGCTACACCTTC. Translated: CASSPPGTGNYGYTF.

V gene TRBV30 combines with J gene TRBJ2-6; 7 bases fit TRBD1. The germline gives CDR1 GTSNPN, CDR2 SVGIG (reference sequence). CDR3 length equals 23 residues. With 0 bases clipped from V and 0 bases from J, the junction kept 23 bases outside the gene matches. CDR3 sequence (DNA): TGTGCCTGGAGTGTGGGGTGGTTGGGCAGGGGGACAACCGTGTACTCTGGGGCCAACGTCCTGACTTTC. Encoded protein: CAWSVGWLGRGTTVYSGANVLTF.

In DNA, the CDR3 is TGTGCCAGTAGTATAGGGGCCACGGCGGCTTTCTTT. Translating it yields CASSIGATAAFF. The chain has TRBV19 and TRBJ1-1, with D hard to call. Trimming left V 1 base short and J 11 bases short, with 11 bases between. This CDR3 has 12 residues. Germline CDR1 reads LNHDA; CDR2 reads SQIVND (reference sequence).

This clone has only a few counts. The chain uses TRBV28 and TRBJ2-6; 8 nucleotides align to TRBD1. This CDR3 has 16 amino acids. J lost 3 bases, V lost 5 bases, and 6 bases had no gene match. Germline-derived CDR1 and CDR2 are MDHEN and SYDVKM. The CDR3 sequence: CASSAAGGGGANVLTF. CDR3 DNA sequence: TGTGCCAGCAGTGCCGCAGGGGGCGGTGGGGCCAACGTCCTGACTTTC.

V is TRBV6-5 and J is TRBJ1-2, with 11 nucleotides matching TRBD1. The ends lost 6 bases at V and 4 bases at J; junction bases unmatched: 7. The germline V gene has CDR1 MNHEY and CDR2 SVGAGI. This CDR3 spans 15 amino acids. The DNA for the CDR3 is TGTGCCAGCAGGGACAGGGGGCGGGAAGGCTATGGCTACACCTTC. Its translation: CASRDRGREGYGYTF.

This clone was picked up one time. The chain recombines TRBV5-1 with TRBJ1-1; 11 bases are shared with TRBD1. After removal of 1 base from V and 4 bases from J, the junction contained 6 bases not matched to a gene. This CDR3 contains 16 residues. Germline lookup yields CDR1 SGHRS and CDR2 YFSETQ. CDR3 residues: CASSLPGQGATTEAFF. CDR3 nucleotides: TGCGCCAGCAGCTTGCCTGGACAGGGGGCGACCACTGAAGCTTTCTTT. The whole variable domain, filled in from reference TRBV5-1 and TRBJ1-1, reads KAGVTQTPRYLIKTRGQQVTLSCSPISGHRSVSWYQQTPGQGLQFLFEYFSETQRNKGNFPGRFSGRQFSNSRSEMNVSTLELGDSALYLCASSLPGQGATTEAFFGQGTRLTVV.